These T cell receptor beta chains were read from a single sample in a study of blood T cells in healthy people across ages. TCRdb re-called the 5' RACE reads through MiXCR, storing one row per CDR3 protein. This table holds around 1.7 million distinct CDR3 sequences, approximately 30% found once. The sequenced material came from blood. The receptors stem from a woman aged 30 to 39 in good health. CDR3s include the opening cysteine and the closing phenylalanine or tryptophan. A D gene is named only where the DNA matches it firmly. Where a row states a size, it is once, few, many or the class of an expanded clone; other rows omit it.

v_call: TRBV27; d_call: -; clone_size: few; j_call: TRBJ1-2; cdr3_aa: CASSGDSSAYGYTF; cdr3_nt: TGTGCCAGCTCTGGGGATTCCAGCGCCTATGGCTACACCTTC
v_call: TRBV28; d_call: TRBD2; clone_size: -; j_call: TRBJ2-3; cdr3_aa: CASSYSGVGTDTQYF; cdr3_nt: TGTGCCAGCAGTTATAGCGGGGTAGGGACAGATACGCAGTATTTT
v_call: TRBV20-1; d_call: -; clone_size: -; j_call: TRBJ1-1; cdr3_aa: CSARLGGLDTEAFF; cdr3_nt: TGCAGTGCTAGACTCGGGGGGTTGGACACTGAAGCTTTCTTT
v_call: TRBV11-2; d_call: TRBD2; clone_size: -; j_call: TRBJ2-1; cdr3_aa: CASSPSGDSPYNEQFF; cdr3_nt: TGTGCCAGCAGCCCTAGCGGGGACTCACCCTACAATGAGCAGTTCTTC
v_call: TRBV12-3/TRBV12-4; d_call: -; clone_size: few; j_call: TRBJ1-1; cdr3_aa: CASSLAPAAFF; cdr3_nt: TGTGCCAGCAGTTTAGCCCCGGCAGCTTTCTTT
v_call: TRBV20-1; d_call: -; clone_size: -; j_call: TRBJ2-2; cdr3_aa: CSVRMQATGELFF; cdr3_nt: TGCAGTGTTAGAATGCAGGCCACCGGGGAGCTGTTTTTT
v_call: TRBV20-1; d_call: -; clone_size: few; j_call: TRBJ2-3; cdr3_aa: CSARPPGRDTQYF; cdr3_nt: TGCAGTGCTAGACCTCCGGGCAGGGATACGCAGTATTTT
v_call: TRBV7-9; d_call: -; clone_size: -; j_call: TRBJ2-7; cdr3_aa: CASSFGVSQTYEQYF; cdr3_nt: TGTGCCAGCAGCTTCGGGGTTAGTCAAACCTACGAGCAGTACTTC
v_call: TRBV7-2; d_call: -; clone_size: -; j_call: TRBJ2-7; cdr3_aa: CASSSTDLYEQYF; cdr3_nt: TGTGCCAGCAGCTCGACGGACCTCTACGAGCAGTACTTC
v_call: TRBV6-5; d_call: -; clone_size: -; j_call: TRBJ1-4; cdr3_aa: CASSRQLATGKLFF; cdr3_nt: TGTGCCAGCAGCCGCCAACTTGCCACGGGAAAACTGTTTTTT
v_call: TRBV3-1; d_call: -; clone_size: few; j_call: TRBJ1-2; cdr3_aa: CASSRPSRLGASGYTF; cdr3_nt: TGTGCCAGCAGCCGTCCGTCCCGGCTGGGGGCGTCTGGCTACACCTTC
v_call: TRBV14; d_call: -; clone_size: few; j_call: TRBJ2-5; cdr3_aa: CASSQASWETQYF; cdr3_nt: TGTGCCAGCAGCCAAGCCTCCTGGGAGACCCAGTACTTC
v_call: TRBV5-1; d_call: TRBD1; clone_size: -; j_call: TRBJ2-2; cdr3_aa: CASMGQGANGELFF; cdr3_nt: TGCGCCAGCATGGGACAGGGGGCTAACGGGGAGCTGTTTTTT
v_call: TRBV20-1; d_call: TRBD1; clone_size: -; j_call: TRBJ2-7; cdr3_aa: CSAPSRTGEFDEQYF; cdr3_nt: TGCAGTGCCCCGTCCCGGACAGGGGAATTCGACGAGCAGTACTTC
v_call: TRBV5-1; d_call: TRBD2; clone_size: -; j_call: TRBJ2-7; cdr3_aa: CASKVSGGPGNEQYF; cdr3_nt: TGCGCCAGCAAAGTTAGCGGGGGGCCGGGTAATGAGCAGTACTTC
v_call: TRBV4-3; d_call: -; clone_size: few; j_call: TRBJ1-2; cdr3_aa: CASSQDLEPAGYTF; cdr3_nt: TGCGCCAGCAGCCAAGATCTAGAACCGGCAGGCTACACCTTC
v_call: TRBV25-1; d_call: TRBD2; clone_size: -; j_call: TRBJ2-5; cdr3_aa: CASRTSGGAGNEQYF; cdr3_nt: TGTGCCAGCAGGACTAGCGGGGGGGCCGGCAATGAGCAGTACTTC
v_call: TRBV28; d_call: -; clone_size: -; j_call: TRBJ2-7; cdr3_aa: CASSLFNGQGNSYEQYF; cdr3_nt: TGTGCCAGCAGTTTATTTAATGGGCAGGGAAACTCCTACGAGCAGTACTTC
v_call: TRBV7-3; d_call: -; clone_size: -; j_call: TRBJ2-1; cdr3_aa: CASSPGLALRTQFF; cdr3_nt: TGTGCCAGCAGCCCCGGGCTAGCGCTTCGTACCCAGTTCTTC
v_call: TRBV18; d_call: TRBD1; clone_size: -; j_call: TRBJ2-7; cdr3_aa: CASSPRTGVGPYERYF; cdr3_nt: TGTGCCAGCTCACCACGGACAGGGGTCGGGCCCTACGAGCGGTACTTC
v_call: TRBV15; d_call: -; clone_size: -; j_call: TRBJ1-1; cdr3_aa: CATSRDRLEAFF; cdr3_nt: TGTGCCACCAGCAGAGATCGGCTTGAAGCTTTCTTT
v_call: TRBV7-2; d_call: TRBD2; clone_size: few; j_call: TRBJ2-1; cdr3_aa: CASSRLLAGGNNEQFF; cdr3_nt: TGTGCCAGCAGCCGCCTACTAGCGGGAGGGAATAATGAGCAGTTCTTC
v_call: TRBV2; d_call: TRBD2; clone_size: few; j_call: TRBJ2-7; cdr3_aa: CASSEQRGTSYEQYF; cdr3_nt: TGTGCCAGCAGTGAACAGCGGGGGACCTCCTACGAGCAGTACTTC
v_call: TRBV20-1; d_call: -; clone_size: many; j_call: TRBJ1-2; cdr3_aa: CSARDIGGERGAYGYTF; cdr3_nt: TGCAGTGCTAGAGATATAGGGGGAGAAAGGGGCGCCTATGGCTACACCTTC
v_call: TRBV6-6; d_call: -; clone_size: -; j_call: TRBJ2-5; cdr3_aa: CASSYSRSSVTQYF; cdr3_nt: TGTGCCAGCAGTTACAGTAGGAGTTCCGTGACCCAGTACTTC
v_call: TRBV10-3; d_call: -; clone_size: many; j_call: TRBJ2-3; cdr3_aa: CAISTGTPGTDTQYF; cdr3_nt: TGTGCCATCAGTACCGGGACTCCCGGCACAGATACGCAGTATTTT
v_call: TRBV4-1; d_call: TRBD1; clone_size: -; j_call: TRBJ2-7; cdr3_aa: CASSQDWRTGPYEQYF; cdr3_nt: TGCGCCAGCAGCCAAGATTGGAGGACAGGCCCTTACGAGCAGTACTTC
v_call: TRBV7-9; d_call: TRBD2; clone_size: -; j_call: TRBJ2-1; cdr3_aa: CASSADMGLQDNEQFF; cdr3_nt: TGTGCCAGCAGCGCTGATATGGGACTACAGGACAATGAGCAGTTCTTC
v_call: TRBV20-1; d_call: -; clone_size: few; j_call: TRBJ2-1; cdr3_aa: CSAPSREKNEQFF; cdr3_nt: TGCAGTGCTCCGTCACGAGAGAAGAATGAGCAGTTCTTC
v_call: TRBV7-2; d_call: -; clone_size: few; j_call: TRBJ2-5; cdr3_aa: CASSSRSGSETQYF; cdr3_nt: TGTGCCAGCAGCTCCCGTTCAGGGTCAGAGACCCAGTACTTC
v_call: TRBV29-1; d_call: TRBD2; clone_size: -; j_call: TRBJ2-1; cdr3_aa: CSVEGTILGNEQFF; cdr3_nt: TGCAGCGTTGAGGGGACTATTCTGGGGAATGAGCAGTTCTTC
v_call: TRBV5-1; d_call: -; clone_size: many; j_call: TRBJ2-7; cdr3_aa: CASSLREAYEQYF; cdr3_nt: TGCGCCAGCAGCTTACGGGAAGCGTACGAGCAGTACTTC
v_call: TRBV28; d_call: TRBD2; clone_size: -; j_call: TRBJ2-1; cdr3_aa: CASSPGTSGIRGQFF; cdr3_nt: TGTGCCAGCAGCCCCGGGACTAGCGGGATTAGGGGGCAGTTCTTC
v_call: TRBV7-2; d_call: -; clone_size: once; j_call: TRBJ2-7; cdr3_aa: CASSLDSGRNRRYF; cdr3_nt: TGTGCCAGCAGCCTAGATTCGGGAAGGAATCGTCGGTACTTC
v_call: TRBV9; d_call: -; clone_size: many; j_call: TRBJ2-1; cdr3_aa: CASSGGKASYEQFF; cdr3_nt: TGTGCCAGCAGCGGTGGAAAAGCAAGCTATGAGCAGTTCTTC
v_call: TRBV24-1; d_call: -; clone_size: few; j_call: TRBJ2-2; cdr3_aa: CATREGYFGGELFF; cdr3_nt: TGTGCCACCCGCGAAGGGTACTTTGGCGGGGAGCTGTTTTTT
v_call: TRBV28; d_call: TRBD1; clone_size: -; j_call: TRBJ1-5; cdr3_aa: CASKPGQHNQPQHF; cdr3_nt: TGTGCCAGCAAACCGGGACAGCACAATCAGCCCCAGCATTTT
v_call: TRBV24-1; d_call: -; clone_size: -; j_call: TRBJ1-1; cdr3_aa: CATSGAYTEAFF; cdr3_nt: TGTGCCACCAGCGGGGCTTACACTGAAGCTTTCTTT
v_call: TRBV28; d_call: -; clone_size: many; j_call: TRBJ1-2; cdr3_aa: CASTRFTTGTHGYTF; cdr3_nt: TGTGCCAGCACCCGGTTTACCACGGGCACTCACGGCTACACCTTC
v_call: TRBV12-3/TRBV12-4; d_call: TRBD2; clone_size: -; j_call: TRBJ2-5; cdr3_aa: CASSLPGGGYNEQYF; cdr3_nt: TGTGCCAGCAGTTTACCCGGGGGGGGCTACAATGAGCAGTACTTC
v_call: TRBV11-2; d_call: TRBD2; clone_size: -; j_call: TRBJ2-1; cdr3_aa: CASSRNSGGGSSSYNEQFF; cdr3_nt: TGTGCCAGCAGCCGAAATTCAGGCGGGGGGTCAAGCTCCTACAATGAGCAGTTCTTC
v_call: TRBV29-1; d_call: -; clone_size: few; j_call: TRBJ1-4; cdr3_aa: CSVGRRLTNEKLFF; cdr3_nt: TGCAGCGTGGGGAGGCGCTTAACTAATGAAAAACTGTTTTTT
v_call: TRBV5-1; d_call: TRBD1; clone_size: -; j_call: TRBJ2-1; cdr3_aa: CASSQGQGGYNEQFF; cdr3_nt: TGCGCCAGCAGCCAAGGACAGGGTGGCTACAATGAGCAGTTCTTC
v_call: TRBV6-1; d_call: -; clone_size: few; j_call: TRBJ1-5; cdr3_aa: CASSPVRGDPGRSNQPQHF; cdr3_nt: TGTGCCAGCAGTCCCGTACGGGGGGACCCTGGTCGGAGCAATCAGCCCCAGCATTTT
v_call: TRBV2; d_call: TRBD2; clone_size: few; j_call: TRBJ2-1; cdr3_aa: CAIASGRISYNEQFF; cdr3_nt: TGTGCCATCGCTAGCGGGAGAATCTCCTACAATGAGCAGTTCTTC
v_call: TRBV7-9; d_call: -; clone_size: many; j_call: TRBJ2-1; cdr3_aa: CASSRQNNEQFF; cdr3_nt: TGTGCCAGCAGTCGACAGAACAATGAGCAGTTCTTC
v_call: TRBV5-1; d_call: -; clone_size: few; j_call: TRBJ1-2; cdr3_aa: CASSLDVSDYGYTF; cdr3_nt: TGCGCCAGCAGCTTGGATGTGAGCGACTATGGCTACACCTTC
v_call: TRBV25-1; d_call: TRBD1; clone_size: many; j_call: TRBJ2-5; cdr3_aa: CAVQGVSETQYF; cdr3_nt: TGTGCTGTTCAGGGGGTCTCAGAGACCCAGTACTTC
v_call: TRBV29-1; d_call: -; clone_size: many; j_call: TRBJ2-3; cdr3_aa: CSVDVVDTQYF; cdr3_nt: TGCAGCGTTGATGTGGTGGATACGCAGTATTTT
v_call: TRBV6-2/TRBV6-3; d_call: -; clone_size: -; j_call: TRBJ2-3; cdr3_aa: CASSYSDIPISTDTQYF; cdr3_nt: TGTGCCAGCAGTTACTCGGACATACCTATTTCAACAGATACGCAGTATTTT